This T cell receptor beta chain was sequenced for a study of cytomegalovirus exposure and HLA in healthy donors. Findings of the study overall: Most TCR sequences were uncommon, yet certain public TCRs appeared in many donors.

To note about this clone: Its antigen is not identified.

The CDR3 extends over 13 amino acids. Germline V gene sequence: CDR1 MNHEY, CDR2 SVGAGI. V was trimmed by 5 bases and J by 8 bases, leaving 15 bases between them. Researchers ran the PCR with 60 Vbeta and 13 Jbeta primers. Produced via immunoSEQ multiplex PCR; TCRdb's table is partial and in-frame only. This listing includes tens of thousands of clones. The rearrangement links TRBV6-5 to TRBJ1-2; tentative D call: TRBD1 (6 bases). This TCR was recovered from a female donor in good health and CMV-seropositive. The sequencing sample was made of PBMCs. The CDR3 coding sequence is TGTGCCAGCAGTCCCTCAGGGGTTTGGGGCTACACCTTC. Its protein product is CASSPSGVWGYTF.